This paragraph covers one TCR beta chain sequence. The antigen is undetermined. Germline CDR1 is MNHNS and CDR2 is SASEGT. V lost 8 bases and J lost 5; bases outside the gene matches: 9. This CDR3 spans 14 amino acids. The entry originates in a study of cytomegalovirus exposure and HLA in healthy donors. Regarding the study as a whole: Of the V segments, some could not be distinguished, including TRBV6-2 and TRBV6-3, and were excluded.

Researchers ran the PCR with 60 Vbeta and 13 Jbeta primers. In the original workflow: Roughly 80 million unique TCR beta chains, roughly 10 million shared, were counted in a later analysis. Method: immunoSEQ multiplex PCR; TCRdb's copy keeps in-frame clones and lacks some. Clone size and the V and J calls come from that table; the DNA yielded D and trimming. The data hold around 200,000 clones, with roughly 82% observed a single time. The source of this sequence is a girl aged 2 to 9 in good health and CMV-seropositive. The material sequenced was PBMCs. The chain is built from TRBV6-1 and TRBJ2-5; 9 bases line up with TRBD1. CDR3 DNA: TGTGCCAGCGGAATACAGGGGGCTTCGGAGACCCAGTACTTC. Its protein product is CASGIQGASETQYF.